The 29 T cell receptor beta chains reported below all come from one sample, sequenced in a study of cytomegalovirus exposure and HLA in healthy donors. In the PCR, 60 Vbeta and 13 Jbeta primers were used. TCRdb keeps only in-frame clones here, not all; method: immunoSEQ multiplex PCR. Counted here are 89,000 or so clones, approximately 84% occurring once; the ten biggest clones make up roughly 5.3%. Sequenced material: PBMCs. The receptors were gathered from a woman younger than 30 in good health and CMV-seropositive.

The genes are TRBV29-1 and TRBJ2-1; 9 positions agree with TRBD1. From germline, CDR1 is SQVTM and CDR2 ANQGSEA. The CDR3 spans 14 residues. V was pared by 2 bases and J by 5 bases, with 4 bases of the junction left unmatched. The CDR3 region is CSVERDRANNEQFF. CDR3 DNA sequence: TGCAGCGTTGAAAGGGACAGGGCCAACAATGAGCAGTTCTTC.

V usage is TRBV4-2 and J usage is TRBJ1-1; TRBD1 might be the D (6 bases). From germline, CDR1 is LGHNA and CDR2 YNFKEQ. There are 16 residues in the CDR3. Trimming removed 1 base from V and 5 bases from J, with 17 bases in between. In DNA form, the CDR3 reads TGTGCCAGCAGCCAAGTTAGCGGGGGGCAGAGGACTGAAGCTTTCTTT. Its translation is CASSQVSGGQRTEAFF.

V gene TRBV4-1 combines with J gene TRBJ2-7, with TRBD2 matching 8 bases. The junction had 8 bases not matched to a gene; V was cut back by 4 bases and J by 3 bases. The CDR3 spans 15 residues. CDR1 is MGHRA, CDR2 YSYEKL, per germline. Here the CDR3 reads CASSPVAGPDYEQYF. CDR3 bases: TGCGCCAGCAGCCCAGTAGCGGGACCGGACTACGAGCAGTACTTC.

J is TRBJ2-3 and V is TRBV6-5, with D perhaps matching TRBD2 (6 bases). The ends were cut back, 3 bases at V and 2 bases at J, with 9 bases in the middle. This CDR3 contains 14 residues. CDR1 is MNHEY, CDR2 SVGAGI, per germline. The CDR3 region is CASSYSGNTDTQYF. The CDR3 DNA reads as TGTGCCAGCAGTTATAGCGGTAACACAGATACGCAGTATTTT.

The chain employs TRBV10-3 and TRBJ1-6; 11 bases align to TRBD1. V lost 4 bases, J lost 10 bases, and 3 bases stayed unmatched. CDR1 is ENHRY, CDR2 SYGVKD, per germline. The CDR3 totals 14 residues. DNA of the CDR3: TGTGCCATCAGTGGGACAGGGGGCTACTCACCCCTCCACTTT. Amino acid sequence: CAISGTGGYSPLHF.

This chain joins TRBV28 and TRBJ1-4; D gene uncertain. CDR1 and CDR2 (germline): MDHEN, SYDVKM. The CDR3 is made up of 15 amino acids. V lost 3 bases to trimming and J lost 1 base, with 9 bases between them. The CDR3 spells CASSFEERTNEKLFF. The CDR3 bases are TGTGCCAGCAGTTTTGAAGAGAGAACTAATGAAAAACTGTTTTTT.

The chain uses TRBV13 and TRBJ1-1; a possible D gene is TRBD1 (6 bases). V lost 2 bases, J lost 11 bases, and 27 bases lay in between. The CDR3 has 17 residues. Germline V gene data show CDR1 as PRHDT and CDR2 as FYEKMQ (reference sequence). The CDR3 sequence is CASSLFRDRISKELAFF. The CDR3 nucleotides are TGTGCCAGCAGCTTATTCCGAGACAGGATATCGAAGGAGCTGGCTTTCTTT.

The V and J genes are TRBV5-4 and TRBJ2-6; D unresolved. This CDR3 has 14 residues. Germline CDR1 and CDR2: SGHNT and YYREEE (reference sequence). Deletions cut 4 bases from V and 0 bases from J, with 5 bases between. The CDR3 DNA is TGTGCCAGCAGCCCCAGCTCTGGGGCCAACGTCCTGACTTTC. Translation: CASSPSSGANVLTF.

V and J are TRBV5-4 and TRBJ1-2; 7 bases map to TRBD1. Trimming cost V 0 bases and J 5 bases; bases outside gene matches: 1. CDR1 is SGHNT and CDR2 is YYREEE in the germline V gene (reference sequence). The CDR3 extends over 13 amino acids. The chain's CDR3 is CASSLAGGYGYTF. DNA of the CDR3: TGTGCCAGCAGCTTGGCAGGGGGGTATGGCTACACCTTC.

This clone was detected a few times. V and J are TRBV5-4 and TRBJ2-5; possible D gene TRBD2, 5 bases. This CDR3 spans 13 amino acids. Trimming removed 2 bases from V and 5 bases from J, with 10 bases in between. Germline V gene data show CDR1 as SGHNT and CDR2 as YYREEE (reference sequence). CDR3 protein: CASSLGSEETQYF. CDR3 sequence (DNA): TGTGCCAGCAGCTTAGGTAGCGAGGAGACCCAGTACTTC.

The chain uses TRBV4-2 and TRBJ1-1, with D unclear. This CDR3 has 13 residues. V was cut by 0 bases and J by 5 bases, with 7 bases left in between. Germline V gene lookup returns CDR1 LGHNA and CDR2 YNFKEQ. CDR3 amino acids: CASSQELRTEAFF. CDR3 in DNA: TGTGCCAGCAGCCAAGAATTGAGAACTGAAGCTTTCTTT.

This clone was observed a handful of times. V and J are TRBV29-1 and TRBJ1-1; perhaps TRBD1 as D (6 bases). The CDR3 consists of 13 residues. The V end was cut by 3 bases, the J end by 4 bases, with 12 bases between. Germline CDR1 is SQVTM and CDR2 is ANQGSEA. The CDR3 loop is CSVDGQTGTEAFF. Written as DNA, the CDR3 is TGCAGCGTTGATGGGCAGACAGGCACTGAAGCTTTCTTT.

Only a few counts were recorded for this clone. V is TRBV4-1 and J is TRBJ1-1, with 8 bases identical to TRBD1. J was trimmed by 0 bases and V by 4 bases; bases with no gene match: 10. This CDR3 contains 17 residues. Looked up from germline, CDR1 is MGHRA and CDR2 is YSYEKL. The CDR3 region has the DNA TGCGCCAGCAGCCCCTACAGGGGGAATGGGATGAACACTGAAGCTTTCTTT. As protein: CASSPYRGNGMNTEAFF.

The chain is built from TRBV5-4 and TRBJ1-1; D gene ambiguous. Germline V lookup: CDR1 SGHNT, CDR2 YYREEE (reference sequence). This CDR3 has 14 amino acids. Trimming left V 6 bases short and J 0 bases short, with 12 bases between. The CDR3, as DNA: TGTGCCAGCACGGAGGACTTCATGAACACTGAAGCTTTCTTT. Amino acids: CASTEDFMNTEAFF.

This clone occurred a few times. The V and J genes are TRBV7-3 and TRBJ1-1; D remains ambiguous. This CDR3 contains 13 residues. V lost 5 bases and J lost 3, with 10 bases in between. Germline lookup yields CDR1 SGHTA and CDR2 FQGTGA. The CDR3 is CASSIGVDTEAFF. The DNA for the CDR3 is TGTGCCAGCAGCATCGGAGTTGACACTGAAGCTTTCTTT.

This clone was seen a few times. The J gene is TRBJ2-1, the V gene TRBV28, with D maybe TRBD2 (5 bases). The germline gives CDR1 MDHEN, CDR2 SYDVKM. This CDR3 is built from 11 residues. CDR3: CASGNFLEQFF. As DNA, the CDR3 is TGTGCTTCCGGGAATTTTCTTGAGCAGTTCTTC.

The CDR3 region has the DNA TGTGCCAGCAGTCTAACAGGGGTCGGCCGCTCTGGGGCCAACGTCCTGACTTTC. Protein: CASSLTGVGRSGANVLTF. V and J are TRBV5-4 and TRBJ2-6, with TRBD1 identical over 7 bases. Trimming removed 5 bases from V and 0 bases from J; junction bases left unmatched: 11. This CDR3 has 18 residues. Looked up from germline, CDR1 is SGHNT and CDR2 is YYREEE (reference sequence).

V gene TRBV29-1 combines with J gene TRBJ1-4; the match to TRBD1 covers 7 bases. This CDR3 is 12 amino acids long. CDR1 and CDR2 (germline): SQVTM, ANQGSEA. The J segment lost 17 bases and the V segment lost 6 bases, leaving 15 bases of the junction unmatched. This chain's CDR3 is CSVRGARGLLFF. CDR3 DNA sequence: TGCAGCGTCAGGGGCGCGAGGGGGCTTTTATTTTTT.

The CDR3: CASSLASGRAFFASDTQYF. The CDR3 coding sequence is TGTGCCAGCAGCTTGGCGAGCGGGAGGGCCTTTTTCGCTTCGGATACGCAGTATTTT. The gene calls are TRBV5-6 and TRBJ2-3; 10 positions match TRBD2. The CDR3 loop spans 19 amino acids. CDR1 and CDR2 (germline): SGHDT, YYEEEE. Trimming took 0 bases from V and 6 from J; bases not matched to a gene: 16.

The chain is built from TRBV28 and TRBJ1-2; possibly TRBD1 for D (6 bases). The germline V gene has CDR1 MDHEN and CDR2 SYDVKM. The V and J ends lost 3 bases and 7 bases respectively, with 12 bases between them. The CDR3 has 13 amino acids. CDR3 region: CASSLDSSVGYTF. The CDR3 nucleotides are TGTGCCAGCAGTTTGGACAGTTCAGTTGGCTACACCTTC.

This chain connects TRBV28 to TRBJ2-2; 10 positions agree with TRBD2. Germline V gene data show CDR1 as MDHEN and CDR2 as SYDVKM. The CDR3 spans 19 residues. V shed 5 bases, J shed 4 bases, and the junction held 16 bases outside the gene matches. The CDR3 is CASSHTLAGVSYSTGELFF. CDR3 nucleotides: TGTGCCAGCAGTCACACCCTAGCGGGAGTCTCGTATTCCACCGGGGAGCTGTTTTTT.

The V call is TRBV2, the J call TRBJ1-6, with TRBD1 matching over 8 bases. This CDR3 is built from 16 residues. Losses at the gene ends were 10 bases for V and 6 bases for J; bases not matched to a gene: 14. The germline V gene encodes CDR1 SNHLY and CDR2 FYNNEI. As DNA, the CDR3 is TGTGCCACCAGGGGGCAAACAGGGGCCCCTAATTCACCCCTCCACTTT. Amino acid sequence: CATRGQTGAPNSPLHF.

The rearrangement joins TRBV5-4 to TRBJ1-1; D gene unclear. CDR3 length equals 16 residues. Trimming shortened V by 0 bases and J by 0 bases, and 12 bases separated the two germline ends. Per the germline V gene, CDR1 is SGHNT and CDR2 is YYREEE (reference sequence). The CDR3 nucleotides are TGTGCCAGCAGCTTGGAAACAGTACTGATGAACACTGAAGCTTTCTTT. Its protein is CASSLETVLMNTEAFF.

The genes are TRBV27 and TRBJ1-1; tentative D call: TRBD1 (6 bases). V was shortened by 4 bases and J by 5 bases, with 17 bases between the two germline ends. Germline assignment: CDR1 MNHEY and CDR2 SMNVEV (reference sequence). The CDR3 consists of 15 residues. DNA of the CDR3: TGTGCCAGCAGTTCAACAGGGACCTGGGCTACTGAAGCTTTCTTT. This sequence encodes CASSSTGTWATEAFF.

This chain connects TRBV25-1 to TRBJ2-4; 8 nucleotides line up with TRBD2. Germline V gene lookup returns CDR1 MGHDK and CDR2 SYGVNS. The CDR3 is 17 amino acids. V was pared by 5 bases and J by 2 bases, with 11 bases of the junction left unmatched. In DNA form, the CDR3 reads TGTGCCAGCAGTCCTGGGGCCGGGAGGGCCTCCAAAAACATTCAGTACTTC. This codes for CASSPGAGRASKNIQYF.

The chain has TRBV29-1 and TRBJ2-3; 7 nucleotides agree with TRBD2. Germline lookup yields CDR1 SQVTM and CDR2 ANQGSEA. The CDR3 length is 14 residues. V trimming: 3 bases; J trimming: 3 bases; junction bases outside the gene matches: 6. In nucleotides, the CDR3 is TGCAGCGTTGATACGGGGGAGGGAACAGATACGCAGTATTTT. It codes for CSVDTGEGTDTQYF.

The chain links TRBV15 to TRBJ1-5, with D unresolved. Germline CDR1 reads LNHNV; CDR2 reads YYDKDF (reference sequence). Trimming left V 1 base short and J 0 bases short, with 7 bases between. CDR3 length: 15 amino acids. CDR3 DNA sequence: TGTGCCACCAGCAGAGGGGGAGGTAGCAATCAGCCCCAGCATTTT. It yields the protein CATSRGGGSNQPQHF.

CDR3 sequence: CASGSGGGYEQYF. The CDR3 nucleotides read TGTGCTAGTGGTTCCGGGGGAGGCTACGAGCAGTACTTC. V is TRBV12-5 and J is TRBJ2-7; a possible D gene is TRBD2 (6 bases). V lost 4 bases and J 3 bases, leaving 10 bases between the germline ends. CDR3 length equals 13 residues. CDR1 and CDR2 (germline): LGHNT, FRNRAP. Together with reference TRBV12-5 and TRBJ2-7, the CDR3 gives the full variable domain: DARVTQTPRHKVTEMGQEVTMRCQPILGHNTVFWYRQTMMQGLELLAYFRNRAPLDDSGMPKDRFSAEMPDATLATLKIQPSEPRDSAVYFCASGSGGGYEQYFGPGTRLTVT.

The chain couples TRBV5-4 to TRBJ1-2; D perhaps matches TRBD1 (5 bases). The CDR3 consists of 13 residues. In germline, CDR1 is SGHNT, CDR2 YYREEE (reference sequence). The V gene lost 4 bases and the J gene lost 5 bases, with 12 bases spanning the gap. DNA for the CDR3: TGTGCCAGCAGCCCAGGGTTTACTTATGGCTACACCTTC. Translating gives CASSPGFTYGYTF.